These 8 T cell receptor beta chains were all obtained from the same sample, sequenced in a study of shared clonotypes between healthy human individuals. Profiled with immunoSEQ multiplex PCR; TCRdb holds only in-frame clones, not every one. The table lists approximately 530,000 clones, around 95% of them singletons. Specimen: naive CD4+ T cells sorted from blood. Subset here: CD45RA+ positively selected. The receptors here all came from a woman aged 30 to 39 in good health.

The chain carries TRBV7-9 and TRBJ1-2, with D possibly matching TRBD1 (6 bases). This CDR3 region has 13 residues. Trimming pared 9 bases from V and 8 bases from J, leaving 19 bases between. The germline gives CDR1 SEHNR, CDR2 FQNEAQ (reference sequence). The CDR3 DNA reads TGTGCCAGTCAAGATACAGGGTCGGGCGGCTACACCTTC. Translation gives CASQDTGSGGYTF.

This clone has just one count. The chain recombines TRBV4-1 with TRBJ2-2; D is unresolved. This CDR3 has 13 amino acids. Trimming took off 0 bases at V and 7 bases at J, with 6 bases between the two ends. Germline CDR1 MGHRA, CDR2 YSYEKL. CDR3 DNA: TGCGCCAGCAGCCAAGAACGCGGCGGGGAGCTGTTTTTT. Its translation: CASSQERGGELFF.

The V gene is TRBV19, the J gene TRBJ2-7; 10 nucleotides align to TRBD1. CDR3 length: 16 amino acids. Trimming at V came to 1 base and at J to 0 bases, leaving 3 bases not matched to a gene. Germline V gives CDR1 LNHDA, CDR2 SQIVND (reference sequence). CDR3 in DNA: TGTGCCAGTAGTATAGGGGGGACAGGGGTCTCCTACGAGCAGTACTTC. This encodes CASSIGGTGVSYEQYF. The variable domain in full, with the rest retrieved from reference TRBV19 and TRBJ2-7, is DGGITQSPKYLFRKEGQNVTLSCEQNLNHDAMYWYRQDPGQGLRLIYYSQIVNDFQKGDIAEGYSVSREKKESFPLTVTSAQKNPTAFYLCASSIGGTGVSYEQYFGPGTRLTVT.

This chain connects TRBV4-1 to TRBJ2-5; D is unclear. This CDR3 has 13 residues. Deletions cut 1 base from V and 1 base from J, with 4 bases between. CDR1 and CDR2 (germline): MGHRA, YSYEKL. The CDR3 bases are TGCGCCAGCAGCCAAGGAACCCAAGAGACCCAGTACTTC. Translating it yields CASSQGTQETQYF.

The chain is built from TRBV6-6 and TRBJ2-1; no reliable D call. CDR3 size: 15 residues. The germline V and J ends were trimmed by 8 bases and 0 bases, with 14 bases remaining between them. Germline values: CDR1 MNHNY, CDR2 SVGAGI (reference sequence). The CDR3 loop reads CASGVAQSSYNEQFF. The CDR3 region has the DNA TGTGCCAGCGGGGTCGCCCAGAGCTCCTACAATGAGCAGTTCTTC.

The J gene is TRBJ2-1, the V gene TRBV6-5; D uncertain. The germline V gene has CDR1 MNHEY and CDR2 SVGAGI. The length of the CDR3 is 14 residues. The V and J ends lost 7 bases and 1 base respectively, with 11 bases between them. The CDR3 DNA reads TGTGCCAGCAATCGGCCTGGATCCTACAATGAGCAGTTCTTC. Encoded protein: CASNRPGSYNEQFF.

The chain carries TRBV4-1 and TRBJ2-4; 12 positions match TRBD2. The length of the CDR3 is 17 residues. The V and J ends lost 2 bases and 6 bases, in that order; junction bases with no gene match: 8. Germline V CDR1 and CDR2: MGHRA, YSYEKL. The CDR3 DNA follows: TGCGCCAGCAGCCAACGGACTAGCGGGGAGGGAATAAACATTCAGTACTTC. Protein: CASSQRTSGEGINIQYF.

The chain joins TRBV5-1 to TRBJ2-3; TRBD1 matches 9 bases. The CDR3 has 17 residues. The ends lost 1 base at V and 2 bases at J; junction bases unmatched: 8. Germline loops: CDR1 SGHRS, CDR2 YFSETQ. CDR3 in amino acids: CASSLYNTGGLTDTQYF. The CDR3 coding sequence is TGCGCCAGCAGCTTGTATAATACAGGGGGCCTCACAGATACGCAGTATTTT.